This record concerns one T cell receptor beta chain sequence. The data originate from a study of blood T cell repertoires in COVID-19. About the research overall: The study drew acute and convalescent COVID-19 samples from the United States, Italy and Spain. PBMCs, B-cell-depleted T cells, or T cells provided the cDNA or gDNA that made up the material.

Authors' processing steps: From reference gene primer amplification, estimates of nucleated cell counts were derived. Profiled with immunoSEQ multiplex PCR; TCRdb holds only in-frame clones, not every one. V, J and clone size derive from that table, while D and trimming were established from the DNA sequence. The sample has about 110,000 clones; 80% to 90% are singletons. CDR3 length: 20 residues. Germline V gene sequence: CDR1 KGHDR, CDR2 SFDVKD. Trimming pared 1 base from V and 0 bases from J, leaving 18 bases between. This chain connects TRBV24-1 to TRBJ1-6; D is undetermined. This TCR derives from a human donor in a cohort sampled during active COVID-19. The sequenced sample was peripheral blood. CDR3 sequence reads: CATSDFGHLRRLSYNSPLHF. DNA of the CDR3: TGTGCCACCAGTGATTTTGGGCATCTTCGCAGGCTCTCCTATAATTCACCCCTCCACTTT.